These 14 T cell receptor beta chains originate from one sample sequenced in a study of naive and memory T cell subsets. General study points: Especially in CD8 cells, naive repertoires contained a few larger clonotypes, possibly CD45RA-re-expressing memory cells.

Two oligonucleotides, mixed equimolar, formed the beta constant-region primer covering TRBC1 and TRBC2. Ligated cDNA was amplified by four rounds of PCR with nested alpha and beta constant-region primers and SP2. MiXCR, run by TCRdb on the UMI-ligation and nested PCR reads, gives a single entry per CDR3 protein. The data contain about 150,000 distinct CDR3 sequences, roughly 20% of them seen just once; the ten biggest clones take up 0.11%. Their cognate antigens are unknown. The sequenced sample was naive CD4+ T cells from blood. The source is a human donor in good health.

With respect to this clonotype: A much larger clone lies one base from this, so it may be a read error. This sequence joins TRBV18 and TRBJ2-7, with 7 bases aligning to TRBD2. Germline CDR1 and CDR2: KGHSH and LQKENI. The CDR3 has 16 residues. The CDR3 DNA reads TGTGTCAGCTCACCGGGACTACCAATGGGGTCCTACGAGCAGTACTTC. It yields the protein CVSSPGLPMGSYEQYF.

This rearrangement joins TRBV7-9 to TRBJ2-1, with TRBD2 identical over 13 bases. Germline-derived CDR1 and CDR2 are SEHNR and FQNEAQ (reference sequence). The CDR3 is 17 residues long. Unmatched junction bases numbered 9, after V lost 1 base and J lost 9 bases. CDR3 protein: CASSLGHTSGRAVEQFF. The CDR3 DNA is TGTGCCAGCAGCTTAGGCCATACTAGCGGGAGGGCCGTTGAGCAGTTCTTC.

The J gene is TRBJ1-4, the V gene TRBV2; 8 bases agree with TRBD1. The V and J ends lost 3 bases and 8 bases, in that order; junction bases with no gene match: 17. CDR1 SNHLY and CDR2 FYNNEI come from the germline V gene. The CDR3 has 18 amino acids. DNA for the CDR3: TGTGCCAGCAGTGACAATTTCGTCGGACAGGGAATAGGAGAAAAACTGTTTTTT. Translated: CASSDNFVGQGIGEKLFF.

This clonotype has a count of ten or more. This chain connects TRBV28 to TRBJ2-3; TRBD2 matches at 14 bases. In germline, CDR1 is MDHEN, CDR2 SYDVKM. CDR3 size: 16 residues. Trimming at V came to 10 bases and at J to 5 bases, leaving 11 bases not matched to a gene. CDR3 DNA sequence: TGTGCCACCTCAAGGGGACTAGCGGGAGTTATAGATACGCAGTATTTT. Its translation: CATSRGLAGVIDTQYF.

The CDR3 sequence is CASLRVFHEQFF. Written as DNA, the CDR3 is TGTGCCAGCTTAAGGGTTTTTCATGAGCAGTTCTTC. J is TRBJ2-1 and V is TRBV6-1; D not certain. V was trimmed by 8 bases and J by 8 bases, leaving 13 bases between them. CDR1 is MNHNS, CDR2 SASEGT, per germline. The CDR3 length is 12 residues.

In its sample, this clonotype was seen many times. The V and J genes are TRBV5-1 and TRBJ2-1; TRBD2 is a possible D gene (6 bases). The ends were cut back, 4 bases at V and 6 bases at J, with 17 bases in the middle. The germline CDR1 and CDR2 sequences are SGHRS and YFSETQ. This CDR3 is built from 15 residues. The DNA for the CDR3 is TGCGCCAGCAGCCCGGAGGGGCGCGTAGGCAATGAGCAGTTCTTC. Translating gives CASSPEGRVGNEQFF.

There are a few counts of this clonotype. The DNA of the CDR3 is TGTGCCAGCACTATACAGACAGGGATGATTGAAAAACTGTTTTTT. The encoded protein is CASTIQTGMIEKLFF. The gene calls are TRBV5-5 and TRBJ1-4; 7 bases fit TRBD1. Germline values: CDR1 SGHKS, CDR2 YYEKEE (reference sequence). V lost 6 bases to trimming and J lost 7 bases; unmatched junction nucleotides: 12. The length of the CDR3 is 15 residues.

This clonotype was picked up many times. The chain couples TRBV7-2 to TRBJ2-2; 9 bases line up with TRBD1. V was pared by 3 bases and J by 2 bases, with 10 bases of the junction left unmatched. The CDR3 has 18 residues. Germline V gives CDR1 SGHTA, CDR2 FQGNSA. For the CDR3, the DNA is TGTGCCAGCAGCTTTATCCACGGGACAGGGTATAACACCGGGGAGCTGTTTTTT. Translated, it gives CASSFIHGTGYNTGELFF.

The rearrangement joins TRBV18 to TRBJ2-3; tentatively, D is TRBD1 (6 bases). Trimming pared 4 bases from V and 5 bases from J, leaving 16 bases between. Germline CDR1 KGHSH, CDR2 LQKENI. This CDR3 region has 15 residues. CDR3 loop: CASSQTGLEGDTQYF. The CDR3 DNA is TGTGCCAGCTCACAGACAGGCCTCGAGGGAGATACGCAGTATTTT.

This clonotype appeared a few times. The chain carries TRBV28 and TRBJ2-2, with 7 bases aligning to TRBD1. Per the germline V gene, CDR1 is MDHEN and CDR2 is SYDVKM. The V segment lost 8 bases and the J segment 6 bases; nucleotides outside the gene matches: 9. The CDR3 is made up of 14 amino acids. CDR3 bases: TGTGCCAGCCGGAAGCAGGGGGAATCCGGGGAGCTGTTTTTT. Translation gives CASRKQGESGELFF.

This clonotype occurred a few times. This chain connects TRBV20-1 to TRBJ2-4, with D perhaps given as TRBD1 or TRBD2 (5 bases each). The CDR3 has 18 residues. Germline CDR1 is DFQATT and CDR2 is SNEGSKA (reference sequence). The V end was cut by 6 bases, the J end by 5 bases, with 29 bases between. CDR3 in amino acids: CSAGVSGRVGVRQNIQYF. For the CDR3, the DNA is TGCAGTGCCGGTGTATCAGGCCGGGTGGGGGTTCGCCAAAACATTCAGTACTTC.

DNA for the CDR3: TGTGCCAGCAGTTACTCAGAGGGACTAAATGAGCAGTTCTTC. This translates into CASSYSEGLNEQFF. The V call is TRBV6-2 or TRBV6-3, the J call TRBJ2-1; TRBD2 aligns across 7 bases. J was trimmed by 7 bases and V by 0 bases; bases with no gene match: 3. CDR3 length: 14 residues. The germline V gene has CDR1 MNHEY and CDR2 SVGEGT.

This clonotype was recorded a few times. This chain links TRBV20-1 with TRBJ2-7, with TRBD2 identical over 10 bases. The CDR3 runs 18 residues. The junction had 19 bases not matched to a gene; V was cut back by 5 bases and J by 3 bases. Germline CDR1 DFQATT, CDR2 SNEGSKA (reference sequence). CDR3 coding DNA: TGCAGTGCTTGGGCGTCGGGAGTAGCGGGAGGACCTGTCTACGAGCAGTACTTC. Amino acid sequence: CSAWASGVAGGPVYEQYF.

V usage is TRBV7-2 and J usage is TRBJ2-1, with D unclear. The CDR3 has 13 residues. From germline, CDR1 is SGHTA and CDR2 FQGNSA. V dropped 5 bases and J dropped 0 bases, with 5 bases sitting between them. The CDR3 here is CASSPPSYNEQFF. Written as DNA, the CDR3 is TGTGCCAGCAGCCCCCCCTCCTACAATGAGCAGTTCTTC. Variable domain in full (rest from reference TRBV7-2 and TRBJ2-1): GAGVSQSPSNKVTEKGKDVELRCDPISGHTALYWYRQSLGQGLEFLIYFQGNSAPDKSGLPSDRFSAERTGGSVSTLTIQRTQQEDSAVYLCASSPPSYNEQFFGPGTRLTVL.